Presented here are 13 T cell receptor beta chains from one specimen sequenced in a study of PD-L1 blockade in urothelial cancer. The protocol was immunoSEQ multiplex PCR, while the TCRdb copy is restricted to in-frame clones and leaves out a portion. The sample shows 130,000 or so clones, approximately 84% of them seen only once. Time point defined: pretreatment peripheral blood. The sample was PBMCs, taken around atezolizumab (anti-PD-L1) treatment. These receptors originate from a man in his fifties with urothelial cancer.

Here the CDR3 DNA reads TGCGCCAGCAAATTTAGGAGTGTCACGAGGAACAATGAGCAGTTCTTC. Protein product: CASKFRSVTRNNEQFF. The chain joins TRBV5-1 to TRBJ2-1; D unclear. The CDR3 sequence is 16 residues long. Per the germline V gene, CDR1 is SGHRS and CDR2 is YFSETQ. Between the trimmed V and J ends, which lost 6 bases and 5 bases, there was a span of 21 bases.

The sample holds one count of this clone. The V and J genes are TRBV5-1 and TRBJ2-3, with TRBD2 identical over 8 bases. CDR1 and CDR2 (germline): SGHRS, YFSETQ. J gave up 9 bases and V 4 bases, and 16 bases lay outside the gene matches. This CDR3 region has 16 residues. CDR3 sequence: CASSATSSGSPNTQYF. CDR3 sequence (DNA): TGCGCCAGCAGCGCTACCTCTAGCGGGTCCCCCAACACGCAGTATTTT. Combining the CDR3 with reference TRBV5-1 and TRBJ2-3 gives the whole variable domain KAGVTQTPRYLIKTRGQQVTLSCSPISGHRSVSWYQQTPGQGLQFLFEYFSETQRNKGNFPGRFSGRQFSNSRSEMNVSTLELGDSALYLCASSATSSGSPNTQYFGPGTRLTVL.

V gene TRBV19 combines with J gene TRBJ2-3; the match to TRBD1 covers 8 bases. Trimming took 4 bases from V and 6 from J; bases not matched to a gene: 12. The CDR3 sequence is 16 residues long. CDR1 is LNHDA, CDR2 SQIVND, per germline (reference sequence). CDR3 protein: CASSNPHRGAIDTQYF. For the CDR3, the DNA is TGTGCCAGTAGTAACCCCCACAGGGGGGCGATTGATACGCAGTATTTT.

The CDR3 coding sequence is TGTGCCAGCAGCTCCCAAGCGGGGGGGTACAATGAGCAGTTCTTC. As protein: CASSSQAGGYNEQFF. The chain is built from TRBV11-1 and TRBJ2-1, with TRBD2 matching over 10 bases. The germline V gene encodes CDR1 SGHAT and CDR2 FQDESV (reference sequence). CDR3 length equals 15 residues. Unmatched junction bases numbered 4, after V lost 4 bases and J lost 4 bases.

The genes are TRBV6-6 and TRBJ2-3, with 7 bases matching TRBD1. J lost 2 bases, V lost 6 bases, and 5 bases had no gene match. The CDR3 is made up of 14 amino acids. The germline V gene has CDR1 MNHNY and CDR2 SVGAGI (reference sequence). The CDR3 DNA reads TGTGCCAGCAGGAGGGGGCGCGACACAGATACGCAGTATTTT. This codes for CASRRGRDTDTQYF.

The chain uses TRBV11-3 and TRBJ2-2; 8 nucleotides line up with TRBD1. V lost 0 bases to trimming and J lost 0 bases; unmatched junction nucleotides: 0. CDR3 length equals 16 residues. Germline assignment: CDR1 SGHNT and CDR2 YENEEA. Written as DNA, the CDR3 is TGTGCCAGCAGCTTAGACAGGGGGCCGAACACCGGGGAGCTGTTTTTT. Residues: CASSLDRGPNTGELFF.

This sequence joins TRBV6-4 and TRBJ2-1; D is undetermined. In germline, CDR1 is MRHNA, CDR2 SNTAGT. V was cut by 4 bases and J by 8 bases, with 9 bases left in between. There are 12 residues in the CDR3. The CDR3 nucleotides read TGTGCCAGCAGTGCAGGTATCCATGAGCAGTTCTTC. This encodes CASSAGIHEQFF.

V usage is TRBV2 and J usage is TRBJ2-5; a possible D gene is TRBD1 (6 bases). CDR1 is SNHLY and CDR2 is FYNNEI in the germline V gene. CDR3 length equals 13 residues. V lost 7 bases, J lost 5 bases, and 14 bases lay in between. The CDR3 coding sequence is TGTGCCAGCACTAGACAGGCGGTGGAGACCCAGTACTTC. Translated, it gives CASTRQAVETQYF. The full variable domain, with the rest looked up from reference TRBV2 and TRBJ2-5, is EPEVTQTPSHQVTQMGQEVILRCVPISNHLYFYWYRQILGQKVEFLVSFYNNEISEKSEIFDDQFSVERPDGSNFTLKIRSTKLEDSAMYFCASTRQAVETQYFGPGTRLLVL.

The chain couples TRBV15 to TRBJ2-7; maybe TRBD1 (5 bases). Germline V gives CDR1 LNHNV, CDR2 YYDKDF (reference sequence). The V and J ends lost 0 bases and 2 bases respectively, with 8 bases between them. CDR3 length: 14 residues. The CDR3 loop reads CATSRDAGPYEQYF. DNA of the CDR3: TGTGCCACCAGCAGAGATGCAGGGCCCTACGAGCAGTACTTC. Complete variable domain (other parts from reference TRBV15 and TRBJ2-7): DAMVIQNPRYQVTQFGKPVTLSCSQTLNHNVMYWYQQKSSQAPKLLFHYYDKDFNNEADTPDNFQSRRPNTSFCFLDIRSPGLGDTAMYLCATSRDAGPYEQYFGPGTRLTVT.

The V call is TRBV5-1, the J call TRBJ2-5, with 8 bases that match TRBD1. The J call may be incorrect, as the DNA end agrees better with TRBJ2-7. Per germline, CDR1 SGHRS and CDR2 YFSETQ. The length of the CDR3 is 16 residues. The CDR3 region has the DNA TGCGCCAGCTACGGGGGAACAGGGGGTGTGGATTACGAGCAGTACTTC. Translating gives CASYGGTGGVDYEQYF.

The chain joins TRBV29-1 to TRBJ2-5; D remains ambiguous. Germline-derived CDR1 and CDR2 are SQVTM and ANQGSEA. The CDR3 is 12 amino acids. V lost 8 bases, J lost 4 bases, and 14 bases lay in between. CDR3 loop: CSQIGTGETQYF. The CDR3, as DNA: TGCAGCCAGATCGGCACGGGAGAGACCCAGTACTTC.

The genes are TRBV4-1 and TRBJ2-1; 8 nucleotides match TRBD2. The V segment lost 3 bases and the J segment 3 bases; nucleotides outside the gene matches: 10. Germline lookup yields CDR1 MGHRA and CDR2 YSYEKL. This CDR3 spans 17 amino acids. CDR3 in DNA: TGCGCCAGCAGCCAGGGAGGACTAGCTCGTTACTACAATGAGCAGTTCTTC. It codes for CASSQGGLARYYNEQFF.

The rearrangement links TRBV1 to TRBJ1-6; TRBD1 was called by the table and not checked on the DNA. TRBV1 constitutes a pseudogene. The length of the CDR3 is 16 residues. CDR3 DNA: TGCACCAGCAGCCACAGAACCGGGACAGGGACTTCACCCCTCCACTTT. The encoded protein is CTSSHRTGTGTSPLHF.